This TCR beta chain was sequenced during a study of blood T cell repertoires in COVID-19. Produced via immunoSEQ multiplex PCR; TCRdb's table is partial and in-frame only. Of 250,000 to 300,000 clones in the sample, roughly 89% were seen once. Trimming removed 4 bases from V and 4 bases from J, with 14 bases in between. This CDR3 is 15 amino acids long. CDR1 and CDR2 from the germline V gene are SGDLS and YYNGEE. Donors in Cohort 3 counted as recovered after two negative PCRs, clearance, or symptom resolution. The sample comprised PBMCs or T cells enriched from blood (not recorded which). This TCR was recovered from a woman between 40 and 55 years old who had recovered from COVID-19. The V and J genes are TRBV9 and TRBJ1-4; D possibly corresponds to TRBD1 (6 bases). The DNA for the CDR3 is TGTGCCAGCAGCTTCGGACAGAATAATAATGAAAAACTGTTTTTT. It codes for CASSFGQNNNEKLFF.